This TCR beta chain comes out of a study of radiation and T cells in renal cell carcinoma. At the level of the study: Nephrectomy followed 15 Gy stereotactic body radiation by 4 weeks. General study findings and limits: In blood, top tumor clones expanded by 2 weeks, shrinking by 4.

Trimming left V 5 bases short and J 1 base short, with 16 bases between. CDR1 and CDR2 from the germline V gene are SGHTA and FQGNSA. CDR3 length: 16 amino acids. Turning to this clone: Its antigen remains unidentified.

The method was immunoSEQ multiplex PCR; TCRdb's version includes in-frame clones alone and lacks a portion of them. The sample includes some 95,000 clones, 80% to 90% of them seen just once. Time point meaning: baseline pretreatment blood. Treatment reported: 15 Gy SBRT to primary tumor, nephrectomy 4 weeks later. The tumor was a clear cell renal cell carcinoma. The chain links TRBV7-2 to TRBJ2-3, with TRBD2 as a possible D gene (5 bases). This TCR was recovered from a man over 45 with renal cell carcinoma. The sequencing used blood, collected from a patient whose treatment included radiotherapy and nephrectomy. This chain's CDR3 is CASSPGILQGTDTQYF. CDR3 sequence (DNA): TGTGCCAGCAGCCCCGGGATTCTTCAGGGCACAGATACGCAGTATTTT.